One T cell receptor (beta chain) is described in this entry. Its target is unknown. These data originate in a study of cytomegalovirus exposure and HLA in healthy donors. Study findings and constraints: There were reportedly fewer N-insertions in an Asian-associated ancestry cluster than the roughly 670-donor mean, in a later analysis. In vitro data verified three CMV-associated chains as specific for CMV antigens.

With 60 Vbeta and 13 Jbeta primers, the PCR was carried out. In the authors' methods: Unique TCR beta chains totaled about 73 million in a later count, with 8.5 million to 12 million of them shared. TCRdb keeps only in-frame clones here, not all; method: immunoSEQ multiplex PCR. V and J calls and clone size come straight from that table; D and trimming were deduced from the DNA. The sample lists approximately 120,000 clones; approximately 81% were seen once. Germline CDR1 reads MGHRA; CDR2 reads YSYEKL. V dropped 5 bases and J dropped 7; count of bases not matched to a gene: 6. The CDR3 is made up of 14 amino acids.

The TCR comes from a woman aged 25 to 39 in good health and CMV-seronegative. Sequencing was carried out using PBMCs. The chain employs TRBV4-1 and TRBJ2-1; 9 bases align to TRBD1. The DNA of the CDR3 is TGCGCCAGCAGCTATATGGGACAGGGTAATGAGCAGTTCTTC. Its translation is CASSYMGQGNEQFF.